This T cell receptor (beta chain) was sequenced for a study of T-cell memory formation after mild COVID-19. Study as a whole: Across donors, TCR clusters were largely donor specific. Study-level results: Later expanders leaned CD4+, whereas clones that contracted between day 15 and 85 were balanced CD4/CD8. Researchers report contracting CD4+ clones mostly in CM and EM, with CD8+ clones in EMRA.

A 5'RACE reaction primed in the constant segment made cDNA libraries of TCR alpha and TCR beta, and these carried sample barcodes and UMIs. MiXCR, applied by TCRdb to the 5' RACE reads, yields one record per CDR3 protein. This sample carries about 560,000 distinct CDR3 sequences, 15% to 20% of them seen once, and the ten largest clones take around 8.1%. In this sample, this clonotype turned up a few times. Antigen unknown. The specimen sequenced was PBMCs or a T cell subset sorted from them (not recorded which). This sequence originates from an adult woman who had mild COVID-19 (a few samples of this study predate the infection). Cell type and time point are not known.

The CDR3 protein is CSVDLRQGNYGYTF. The CDR3 DNA sequence: TGCAGCGTTGACCTCCGGCAGGGAAACTATGGCTACACCTTC. The chain has TRBV29-1 and TRBJ1-2, with D possibly matching TRBD1 (5 bases). The CDR3 consists of 14 residues. Germline loops: CDR1 SQVTM, CDR2 ANQGSEA. The germline V and J ends were trimmed by 3 bases and 2 bases, with 13 bases remaining between them. Full variable domain (remainder filled in from reference TRBV29-1 and TRBJ1-2): SAVISQKPSRDICQRGTSLTIQCQVDSQVTMMFWYRQQPGQSLTLIATANQGSEATYESGFVIDKFPISRPNLTFSTLTVSNMSPEDSSIYLCSVDLRQGNYGYTFGSGTRLTVV.